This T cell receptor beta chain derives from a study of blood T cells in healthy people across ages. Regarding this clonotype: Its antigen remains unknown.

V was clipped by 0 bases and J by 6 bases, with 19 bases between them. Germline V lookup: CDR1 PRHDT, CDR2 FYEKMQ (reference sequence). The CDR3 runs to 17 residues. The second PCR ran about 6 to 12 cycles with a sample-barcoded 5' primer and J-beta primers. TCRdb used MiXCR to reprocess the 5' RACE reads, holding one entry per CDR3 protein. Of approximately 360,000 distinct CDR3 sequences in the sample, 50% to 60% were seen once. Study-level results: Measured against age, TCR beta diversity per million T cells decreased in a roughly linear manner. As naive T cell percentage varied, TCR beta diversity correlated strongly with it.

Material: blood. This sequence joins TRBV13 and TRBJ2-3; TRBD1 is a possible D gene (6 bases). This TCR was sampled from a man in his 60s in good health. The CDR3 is CASSLGSTGPRLDTQYF. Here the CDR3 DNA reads TGTGCCAGCAGCTTAGGCTCGACAGGTCCCCGGCTGGATACGCAGTATTTT.